This T cell receptor (beta chain) was sequenced for a study of metastatic and nonmetastatic thyroid tumors. In the study overall: Peripheral blood and tumor or nodule samples from malignant and benign thyroid patients were compared.

Overall study findings and caveats: Malignant tumors reportedly showed significantly higher TCR beta diversity than benign nodules in both blood and tumor.

Original processing notes: Built for papillary thyroid cancer, a distant-metastasis classifier drew on CDR3 differences across clinicopathological groups. TCRdb re-called the PCR reads with MiXCR. V and J calls and clone size were set by TCRdb, not the authors. The profile shows 50,000 to 60,000 clones, 17% of them singletons. Remarks on this clone: Its antigen remains unknown. Since a much larger clone is just one base distant, this may be a read error. The identical CDR3 is also encoded by other nucleotide sequences in the sample.

Germline loops: CDR1 MDHEN, CDR2 SYDVKM. There are 14 residues in the CDR3. No treatment had been given to any patient before thyroid surgery. The chain links TRBV28 to TRBJ1-6; no reliable D call. Sequencing was performed on blood. This TCR derives from a female donor with papillary thyroid cancer or a benign thyroid nodule (not recorded which). Some clones in this sample may be carry-over from other donors' samples. Here the CDR3 reads CASSLLGGTSPRHF. In DNA form, the CDR3 reads TGTGCCAGCAGTTTGTTGGGCGGAACTTCACCCCGCCACTTT.